The 6 T cell receptor beta chains below come from one sample, sequenced in a study of shared clonotypes between healthy human individuals. TCRdb's table, derived via immunoSEQ multiplex PCR, lists solely in-frame clones and lacks some. The repertoire holds roughly 2 million clones, with over 85% as singletons. Source material: naive CD4+ T cells sorted from blood. The sample's subset: CD45RA+ positively selected. The receptors were gathered from a man younger than 35 in good health.

V and J are TRBV30 and TRBJ1-5; the D is unclear. Looked up from germline, CDR1 is GTSNPN and CDR2 is SVGIG (reference sequence). The ends were cut back, 5 bases at V and 0 bases at J, with 5 bases in the middle. There are 12 residues in the CDR3. The CDR3 loop reads CAWAYSNQPQHF. CDR3 in DNA: TGTGCCTGGGCCTATAGCAATCAGCCCCAGCATTTT.

The chain has TRBV14 and TRBJ2-6, with D uncertain. V lost 0 bases, J lost 3 bases, and 3 bases lay in between. The CDR3 is 14 amino acids. The germline V gene has CDR1 SGHDN and CDR2 FVKESK. The CDR3 region is CASSQDIGANVLTF. DNA for the CDR3: TGTGCCAGCAGCCAAGATATTGGGGCCAACGTCCTGACTTTC.

V and J are TRBV30 and TRBJ1-1, with D possibly TRBD1 on 5 matching bases. V lost 3 bases to trimming and J lost 1 base, with 12 bases between them. This CDR3 is 14 amino acids long. Per germline, CDR1 GTSNPN and CDR2 SVGIG (reference sequence). The CDR3 coding sequence is TGTGCCTGGAGCAGAGGGGTCGGGAACACTGAAGCTTTCTTT. Protein product: CAWSRGVGNTEAFF.

CDR3 sequence reads: CASSSGASGRGYTF. CDR3 coding DNA: TGTGCCAGCAGCTCCGGGGCTTCGGGTCGGGGCTACACCTTC. The rearrangement links TRBV7-2 to TRBJ1-2, with D perhaps matching TRBD1 (5 bases). V shed 4 bases and J shed 8 bases, with 17 bases lying between them. This CDR3 region has 14 residues. Germline-derived CDR1 and CDR2 are SGHTA and FQGNSA.

The chain links TRBV29-1 to TRBJ1-6; D is undetermined. The CDR3 runs 14 residues. Trimming removed 4 bases at V and 7 bases at J, with 14 bases between. Germline CDR1 is SQVTM and CDR2 is ANQGSEA. Written as DNA, the CDR3 is TGCAGCGTTGCGGTCCCCCCGGGGAATTCACCCCTCCACTTT. Translation gives CSVAVPPGNSPLHF. The full variable domain, in which reference TRBV29-1 and TRBJ1-6 provide the parts outside the CDR3, is SAVISQKPSRDICQRGTSLTIQCQVDSQVTMMFWYRQQPGQSLTLIATANQGSEATYESGFVIDKFPISRPNLTFSTLTVSNMSPEDSSIYLCSVAVPPGNSPLHFGNGTRLTVT.

V and J are TRBV4-1 and TRBJ2-7, with D maybe TRBD1 (5 bases). The CDR3 has 17 amino acids. With 3 bases removed from V and 3 bases from J, the gap between germline ends came to 21 bases. Germline CDR1 MGHRA, CDR2 YSYEKL. The DNA of the CDR3 is TGCGCCAGCAGCCATCCCTCACCCCCCACAGGCGTCTACGAGCAGTACTTC. Translated, it gives CASSHPSPPTGVYEQYF.